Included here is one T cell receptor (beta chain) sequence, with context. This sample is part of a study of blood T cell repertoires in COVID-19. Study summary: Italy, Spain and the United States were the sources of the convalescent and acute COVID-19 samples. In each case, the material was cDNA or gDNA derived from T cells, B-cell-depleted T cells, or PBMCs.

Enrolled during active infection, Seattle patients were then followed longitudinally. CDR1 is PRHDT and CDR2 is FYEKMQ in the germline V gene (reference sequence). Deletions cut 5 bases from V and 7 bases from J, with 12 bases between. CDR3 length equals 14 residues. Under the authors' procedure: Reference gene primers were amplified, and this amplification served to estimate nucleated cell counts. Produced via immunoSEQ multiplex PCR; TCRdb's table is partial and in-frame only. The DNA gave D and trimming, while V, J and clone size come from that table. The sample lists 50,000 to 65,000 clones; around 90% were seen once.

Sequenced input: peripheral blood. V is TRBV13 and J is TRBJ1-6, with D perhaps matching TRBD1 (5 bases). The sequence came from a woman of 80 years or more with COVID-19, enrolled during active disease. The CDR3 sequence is CASSPRTPNSPLHF. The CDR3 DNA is TGTGCCAGCAGCCCTCGGACACCAAATTCACCCCTCCACTTT.